This TCR beta chain was captured by sequencing in a study of shared clonotypes between healthy human individuals. The repertoire was sequenced with immunoSEQ multiplex PCR; TCRdb's copy has only in-frame clones and lacks some. Of about 2,500,000 clones detected, more than 90% appear once; the ten largest clones hold 0.11% to 0.15%. The germline CDR1 and CDR2 sequences are MNHEY and SVGAGI. The CDR3 is made up of 11 amino acids. V was shortened by 11 bases and J by 8 bases, with 15 bases between the two germline ends. This chain links TRBV6-5 with TRBJ1-1, with no clear D. Sequencing was carried out using naive CD4+ T cells sorted from blood. Stated subset: CD45RA+ positively selected. The sequence derives from a man aged 18 to 30 in good health. This CDR3 is CAAGRTGEAFF. Here the CDR3 DNA reads TGTGCCGCGGGGAGGACTGGGGAAGCTTTCTTT.